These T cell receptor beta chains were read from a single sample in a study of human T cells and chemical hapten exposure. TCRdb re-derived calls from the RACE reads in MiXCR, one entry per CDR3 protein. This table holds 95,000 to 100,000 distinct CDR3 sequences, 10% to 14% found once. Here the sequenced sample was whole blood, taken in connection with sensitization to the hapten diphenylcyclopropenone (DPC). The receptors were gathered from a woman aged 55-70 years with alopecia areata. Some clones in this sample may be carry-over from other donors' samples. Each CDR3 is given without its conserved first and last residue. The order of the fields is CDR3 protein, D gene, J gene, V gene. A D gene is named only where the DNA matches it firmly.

CDR3aa: AAYPDLANEKLF; d_gene: -; j_gene: TRBJ1-4; v_gene: TRBV30
CDR3aa: ASSSRGVGEQY; d_gene: -; j_gene: TRBJ2-7; v_gene: TRBV7-9
CDR3aa: ASSSRTTLSTDTQY; d_gene: -; j_gene: TRBJ2-3; v_gene: TRBV7-2
CDR3aa: ASRAAGGSGNTIY; d_gene: -; j_gene: TRBJ1-3; v_gene: TRBV12-3/TRBV12-4
CDR3aa: ASIVSGGRNTGELF; d_gene: TRBD2; j_gene: TRBJ2-2; v_gene: TRBV7-9
CDR3aa: ASRRVRDGYT; d_gene: -; j_gene: TRBJ1-2; v_gene: TRBV2
CDR3aa: SAGEGQPQH; d_gene: -; j_gene: TRBJ1-5; v_gene: TRBV29-1
CDR3aa: ASRGTSSTDTQY; d_gene: -; j_gene: TRBJ2-3; v_gene: TRBV12-3/TRBV12-4
CDR3aa: AWRRTSSSYEQY; d_gene: TRBD2; j_gene: TRBJ2-7; v_gene: TRBV30
CDR3aa: ASSFARQANTEAF; d_gene: -; j_gene: TRBJ1-1; v_gene: TRBV6-6
CDR3aa: ASSRTADTQY; d_gene: -; j_gene: TRBJ2-3; v_gene: TRBV6-2/TRBV6-3
CDR3aa: ASSQDRAYEQY; d_gene: -; j_gene: TRBJ2-7; v_gene: TRBV4-2
CDR3aa: ASSASPQGNEQF; d_gene: -; j_gene: TRBJ2-1; v_gene: TRBV11-2
CDR3aa: ASTLGRGGNQPQH; d_gene: -; j_gene: TRBJ1-5; v_gene: TRBV5-6
CDR3aa: ASSLRQADSPLH; d_gene: -; j_gene: TRBJ1-6; v_gene: TRBV18
CDR3aa: ASSSGTGSSYGYT; d_gene: TRBD1; j_gene: TRBJ1-2; v_gene: TRBV7-6